This TCR beta chain is drawn from a study of T-cell memory formation after mild COVID-19. TCRdb ran MiXCR on the 5' RACE reads and lists one entry per CDR3 protein. Of fewer than 500,000 distinct CDR3 sequences in the sample, about 23% were seen once. Study outcomes and limitations: There was a balanced CD4/CD8 profile in clones contracting day 15 to 85, and later expanders leaned CD4+.

Regarding this clonotype: Its cognate antigen is unknown.

Trimming cost V 2 bases and J 1 base; bases outside gene matches: 5. This CDR3 is 16 amino acids long. Germline values: CDR1 SGHDT, CDR2 YYEEEE. The sample was PBMCs or a T cell subset sorted from them (not recorded which). The source of this sequence is an adult woman who had mild COVID-19 (a few samples of this study predate the infection). Cell type and time point are not known. The chain links TRBV5-6 to TRBJ2-5; 10 bases are a match to TRBD2. In DNA form, the CDR3 reads TGTGCCAGCAGCTTTTATAGCGGGGGGACCCAAGAGACCCAGTACTTC. Its translation: CASSFYSGGTQETQYF.